This T cell receptor (beta chain) originates from a study of vaccination effects on CD4 cells after COVID-19. Study findings and constraints: New vaccine-induced clones dominated convalescents' post-vaccine spike-reactive clones. Researchers reported few convalescent patients and no early post-infection timepoints in the study.

Per germline, CDR1 MNHEY and CDR2 SMNVEV (reference sequence). This CDR3 has 15 amino acids. V dropped 5 bases and J dropped 4; count of bases not matched to a gene: 5. To note about this clone: Its antigen is undetermined.

Once cultured for 10 to 11 days, the cells underwent separation to obtain CD4+ T cells. The person acquired a PCR-confirmed SARS-CoV-2 infection between March and December 2020. Each participant was given two doses of one vaccine (BNT162b2 or mRNA-1273). TCRdb's copy holds only in-frame clones and misses some; the assay was immunoSEQ multiplex PCR. The table shows roughly 46,000 clones, with 65% to 80% occurring only once. The specimen comprised CD4+ T cells from PBMCs cultured without peptide, sampled after COVID-19 vaccination. The genes are TRBV27 and TRBJ2-2; 9 positions match TRBD1. This receptor was obtained from a human donor who had a prior SARS-CoV-2 infection. In nucleotides, the CDR3 is TGTGCCAGCAGTCCACAGGGGGCCCCCACCGGGGAGCTGTTTTTT. It codes for CASSPQGAPTGELFF.